The 27 T cell receptor beta chains listed next were all sequenced from one sample in a study of vaccination and CD4 T cells after COVID-19. Oncomine TCR Beta short-read sequencing was applied to DNA from cultured CD4+ T cells. Using its own MiXCR run on the PCR reads, TCRdb lists one record per CDR3 protein. The sample carries fewer than 25,000 distinct CDR3 sequences, around 45% recorded once. What these receptors recognize is not known. Noted treatment: approximately 10-day PBMC culture with coronavirus spike peptide pools or control peptides (ViraFEST assay). Sequenced sample: CD4+ T cells from blood, cultured in vitro. The origin of the receptors is a human donor who had recovered from COVID-19.

The sample holds a few counts of this clonotype. The chain is built from TRBV7-2 and TRBJ1-2; 8 bases match TRBD1. This CDR3 contains 14 residues. The V and J ends lost 5 bases and 5 bases, in that order; junction bases with no gene match: 7. CDR1 and CDR2 from the germline V gene are SGHTA and FQGNSA. The CDR3 loop reads CASSPKGQGYGYTF. In DNA, the CDR3 is TGTGCCAGCAGCCCAAAAGGACAGGGTTATGGCTACACCTTC.

The chain couples TRBV18 to TRBJ1-1, with a weak D call TRBD1 (5 bases). The CDR3 consists of 14 residues. V was trimmed by 8 bases and J by 5 bases, leaving 18 bases between them. From germline, CDR1 is KGHSH and CDR2 LQKENI. The CDR3 sequence: CASTRGSGLTEAFF. Written as DNA, the CDR3 is TGTGCCAGCACCCGCGGTTCAGGGCTTACTGAAGCTTTCTTT.

In its sample, this clonotype was seen a few times. The gene calls are TRBV19 and TRBJ2-1; 9 nucleotides agree with TRBD1. After removal of 7 bases from V and 9 bases from J, the junction contained 10 bases not matched to a gene. Germline CDR1 reads LNHDA; CDR2 reads SQIVND (reference sequence). This CDR3 is built from 14 residues. CDR3 amino acids: CASKNRGRLGEQFF. The DNA of the CDR3 is TGTGCCAGTAAGAACAGGGGGCGGTTGGGTGAGCAGTTCTTC.

The genes are TRBV20-1 and TRBJ2-3; the match to TRBD2 covers 12 bases. J was trimmed by 2 bases and V by 3 bases; bases with no gene match: 6. Germline CDR1 and CDR2: DFQATT and SNEGSKA (reference sequence). The CDR3 length is 16 residues. CDR3 nucleotides: TGCAGTGCTAGCACCGGACTAGCGGGGTTCACAGATACGCAGTATTTT. As protein: CSASTGLAGFTDTQYF.

The sample holds a few counts of this clonotype. V and J are TRBV6-5 and TRBJ1-2; TRBD1 agrees at 7 bases. The ends lost 3 bases at V and 0 bases at J; junction bases unmatched: 4. CDR1 is MNHEY and CDR2 is SVGAGI in the germline V gene. The CDR3 extends over 15 amino acids. The CDR3 coding sequence is TGTGCCAGCAGTTATTCGACAGGGTCTAACTATGGCTACACCTTC. As protein: CASSYSTGSNYGYTF.

This clonotype has a handful of counts. The chain uses TRBV7-3 and TRBJ2-7; 9 bases are a match to TRBD1. The germline gives CDR1 SGHTA, CDR2 FQGTGA. This CDR3 spans 14 amino acids. V gave up 2 bases and J gave up 1 base; unmatched junction bases: 0. CDR3 nucleotide sequence: TGTGCCAGCAGCTTAGGGACAGGGTCCTACGAGCAGTACTTC. Translation: CASSLGTGSYEQYF.

This clonotype was counted a few times. This chain connects TRBV25-1 to TRBJ1-2; unclear D gene. This CDR3 is 12 amino acids long. V was cut by 8 bases and J by 5 bases, with 12 bases left in between. From germline, CDR1 is MGHDK and CDR2 SYGVNS. The CDR3 nucleotides are TGTGCCAGCGAGGGATTTCGGTATGGCTACACCTTC. Translating it yields CASEGFRYGYTF.

V usage is TRBV6-1 and J usage is TRBJ2-2; 10 bases map to TRBD2. The J segment lost 6 bases and the V segment lost 5 bases, leaving 3 bases of the junction unmatched. Germline CDR1 and CDR2: MNHNS and SASEGT. The CDR3 runs 14 residues. The CDR3 nucleotides read TGTGCCAGCAGTATAGCGGGGGGAGCCGGGGAGCTGTTTTTT. This codes for CASSIAGGAGELFF.

This chain links TRBV11-2 with TRBJ2-3; no clear D gene. The CDR3 extends over 14 amino acids. V gave up 5 bases and J gave up 3 bases, with 12 bases separating them. CDR1 is SGHAT and CDR2 is FQNNGV in the germline V gene. CDR3 DNA: TGTGCCAGCAGCCTCATGGAACTGACAGATACGCAGTATTTT. It encodes CASSLMELTDTQYF.

The chain employs TRBV14 and TRBJ1-2; D unclear. CDR1 is SGHDN and CDR2 is FVKESK in the germline V gene. V was trimmed by 1 base and J by 0 bases, leaving 3 bases between them. This CDR3 has 13 residues. CDR3 in amino acids: CASSQGANYGYTF. In DNA form, the CDR3 reads TGTGCCAGCAGCCAAGGGGCTAACTATGGCTACACCTTC.

This sequence joins TRBV12-3 or TRBV12-4 and TRBJ2-3; the match to TRBD2 covers 7 bases. The CDR3 covers 16 residues. V was clipped by 4 bases and J by 3 bases; unmatched bases: 10. The chain's CDR3 is CASSSGGLVGTDTQYF. As DNA, the CDR3 is TGTGCCAGCAGTTCCGGCGGACTAGTCGGGACAGATACGCAGTATTTT.

The CDR3 DNA sequence: TGTGCCAGCAGCTTGGGGCAGATTAACACTGAAGCTTTCTTT. Its protein is CASSLGQINTEAFF. The chain joins TRBV5-8 to TRBJ1-1; D is uncertain. Trimming stripped 0 bases from V and 2 bases from J, with 8 bases between. Germline V CDR1 and CDR2: SGHTS, YDEGEE. CDR3 size: 14 residues.

The chain uses TRBV21-1 and TRBJ1-1; whether TRBD1, the table's D call, matches the DNA was not checked. TRBV21-1 is shown as a pseudogene. The CDR3 is 14 residues long. CDR3 protein: CARGPGIVNTEAFF. The CDR3 bases are TGTGCCAGGGGTCCAGGGATTGTAAACACTGAAGCTTTCTTT.

The V call is TRBV20-1, the J call TRBJ1-3; TRBD1 agrees at 8 bases. V was pared by 0 bases and J by 4 bases, with 5 bases of the junction left unmatched. There are 15 residues in the CDR3. CDR1 is DFQATT, CDR2 SNEGSKA, per germline (reference sequence). CDR3 loop: CSARDTGGGGNTIYF. The CDR3 nucleotides are TGCAGTGCTAGAGATACAGGGGGAGGAGGAAACACCATATATTTT.

The CDR3 spells CASSLPGAGTDTQYF. CDR3 nucleotides: TGTGCCAGCAGCTTACCAGGGGCAGGCACAGATACGCAGTATTTT. This chain links TRBV7-6 with TRBJ2-3, with D tentatively TRBD1 (6 bases). Germline V CDR1 and CDR2: SGHVS, FNYEAQ. Trimming pared 2 bases from V and 1 base from J, leaving 10 bases between. This CDR3 has 15 residues.

The sample holds a few counts of this clonotype. The chain combines TRBV20-1 with TRBJ1-5; no clear D. The CDR3 extends over 14 amino acids. The V end was cut by 3 bases, the J end by 2 bases, with 11 bases between. Per germline, CDR1 DFQATT and CDR2 SNEGSKA (reference sequence). The CDR3 spells CSARTGYGNQPQHF. Written as DNA, the CDR3 is TGCAGTGCTAGGACCGGGTACGGCAATCAGCCCCAGCATTTT.

The chain joins TRBV20-1 to TRBJ2-7; D unresolved. CDR1 is DFQATT, CDR2 SNEGSKA, per germline (reference sequence). There are 12 residues in the CDR3. Trimming took off 5 bases at V and 4 bases at J, with 12 bases between the two ends. CDR3 protein: CSAGPDGYEQYF. In DNA, the CDR3 is TGCAGTGCTGGGCCGGACGGGTACGAGCAGTACTTC.

The CDR3 spells CASSRTGELFF. CDR3 coding DNA: TGTGCCAGCAGCCGCACCGGGGAGCTGTTTTTT. The chain combines TRBV28 with TRBJ2-2, with D uncertain. Trimming removed 6 bases at V and 4 bases at J, with 3 bases between. Germline CDR1 MDHEN, CDR2 SYDVKM. This CDR3 has 11 residues.

The chain uses TRBV6-1 and TRBJ2-3; 9 nucleotides line up with TRBD1. J gave up 0 bases and V 7 bases, and 5 bases lay outside the gene matches. The CDR3 totals 15 residues. Germline CDR1 and CDR2: MNHNS and SASEGT. The CDR3 protein is CASTEGQGSTDTQYF. The CDR3 coding sequence is TGTGCCAGCACTGAGGGACAGGGAAGCACAGATACGCAGTATTTT.

V and J are TRBV24-1 and TRBJ2-1; 13 bases line up with TRBD2. Trimming removed 9 bases from V and 3 bases from J; junction bases left unmatched: 22. Germline V gene sequence: CDR1 KGHDR, CDR2 SFDVKD. The CDR3 sequence is 21 residues long. CDR3 residues: CATAFLGLAGPSWVIYNEQFF. In nucleotides, the CDR3 is TGTGCCACCGCTTTCCTGGGACTAGCGGGACCCTCCTGGGTCATCTACAATGAGCAGTTCTTC.

This clonotype was detected a few times. The chain joins TRBV20-1 to TRBJ2-5; TRBD1 aligns across 8 bases. Germline CDR1 and CDR2: DFQATT and SNEGSKA (reference sequence). The CDR3 contains 15 residues. J lost 1 base, V lost 5 bases, and 9 bases had no gene match. The CDR3 loop is CSAPHGDRLQETQYF. CDR3 in DNA: TGCAGTGCTCCCCACGGGGACAGGCTCCAAGAGACCCAGTACTTC.

The chain combines TRBV27 with TRBJ1-4; no clear D gene. Trimming removed 0 bases at V and 6 bases at J, with 5 bases between. The germline CDR1 and CDR2 sequences are MNHEY and SMNVEV (reference sequence). The CDR3 consists of 13 residues. The CDR3 sequence is CASSLSRDEKLFF. The CDR3 bases are TGTGCCAGCAGTTTATCCAGAGATGAAAAACTGTTTTTT.

This sequence joins TRBV11-3 and TRBJ2-7; TRBD2 is a possible D gene (7 bases). V was shortened by 5 bases and J by 3 bases, with 17 bases between the two germline ends. From germline, CDR1 is SGHNT and CDR2 YENEEA. The CDR3 loop spans 15 amino acids. This CDR3 reads CASSTKGGGSYEQYF. In DNA, the CDR3 is TGTGCCAGCAGCACAAAAGGGGGAGGGAGCTACGAGCAGTACTTC.

This clonotype appeared a few times. The chain joins TRBV5-1 to TRBJ1-1; a weak D match, TRBD1 (5 bases). Germline assignment: CDR1 SGHRS and CDR2 YFSETQ. This CDR3 has 14 amino acids. Trimming shortened V by 4 bases and J by 7 bases, and 17 bases separated the two germline ends. CDR3 sequence: CASSNYAGYNEAFF. As DNA, the CDR3 is TGCGCCAGCAGCAACTACGCAGGGTATAATGAAGCTTTCTTT.

This chain joins TRBV6-1 and TRBJ2-2; TRBD2 aligns across 7 bases. Trimming removed 3 bases from V and 6 bases from J; junction bases left unmatched: 7. The CDR3 has 15 residues. Germline V lookup: CDR1 MNHNS, CDR2 SASEGT. This chain's CDR3 is CASSDVWGRAGELFF. CDR3 sequence (DNA): TGTGCCAGCAGTGATGTTTGGGGGAGGGCCGGGGAGCTGTTTTTT.

CDR3 residues: CASSRLAGNTGELFF. The CDR3 DNA reads TGTGCCAGCAGTCGACTAGCGGGTAACACCGGGGAGCTGTTTTTT. The rearrangement links TRBV6-1 to TRBJ2-2, with 10 bases matching TRBD2. V was clipped by 5 bases and J by 2 bases; unmatched bases: 2. CDR1 and CDR2 from the germline V gene are MNHNS and SASEGT. This CDR3 is 15 amino acids long.

This chain joins TRBV20-1 and TRBJ2-1, with TRBD2 as a possible D gene (6 bases). The CDR3 is 15 residues long. Germline lookup yields CDR1 DFQATT and CDR2 SNEGSKA (reference sequence). V lost 0 bases and J lost 9, with 18 bases in between. The CDR3 DNA reads TGCAGTGCTAGAGAAAGAGGGCTAGCGTTTAGTGAGCAGTTCTTC. Translated: CSARERGLAFSEQFF.